Below, 9 T cell receptor beta chains from the same sample are listed, as sequenced in a study of T cell changes during pregnancy in multiple sclerosis. TCRdb keeps only in-frame clones here, not all; method: immunoSEQ multiplex PCR. Among around 110,000 clones, 85% to 95% were seen once, and the ten largest hold 1.5% to 2%. This specimen consisted of peripheral blood, obtained after pregnancy. These receptors all come from a female donor with multiple sclerosis, enrolled in a pregnancy study.

The chain employs TRBV19 and TRBJ2-7; D is ambiguous. Germline V gene lookup returns CDR1 LNHDA and CDR2 SQIVND (reference sequence). V lost 2 bases to trimming and J lost 1 base, with 6 bases between them. The CDR3 consists of 13 residues. The CDR3 DNA reads as TGTGCCAGTAGTATAACCAGATCCTACGAGCAGTACTTC. Amino acids: CASSITRSYEQYF.

V is TRBV13 and J is TRBJ2-7, with a weak D call TRBD1 (6 bases). The CDR3 is 14 amino acids. CDR1 PRHDT and CDR2 FYEKMQ come from the germline V gene (reference sequence). V gave up 5 bases and J gave up 4 bases, with 15 bases separating them. The CDR3 DNA is TGTGCCAGCAGCCCCTGGGGGCAGAGGTACGAGCAGTACTTC. Translating gives CASSPWGQRYEQYF.

This rearrangement joins TRBV7-9 to TRBJ2-1, with TRBD2 matching over 12 bases. The CDR3 is 14 amino acids. From germline, CDR1 is SEHNR and CDR2 FQNEAQ (reference sequence). V shed 5 bases, J shed 9 bases, and the junction held 5 bases outside the gene matches. The CDR3 coding sequence is TGTGCCAGCAGCACCGGACTAGCGGGACGTGAGCAGTTCTTC. It encodes CASSTGLAGREQFF.

In its sample, this clone was seen once. This chain uses TRBV7-9 with TRBJ2-4, with a weak D call TRBD1 (5 bases). Between the trimmed V and J ends, which lost 1 base and 5 bases, there was a span of 15 bases. The length of the CDR3 is 16 residues. Germline V gene data show CDR1 as SEHNR and CDR2 as FQNEAQ (reference sequence). The CDR3 DNA reads as TGTGCCAGCAGCTTAGGGGTTGGGGCTGGGGAAAACATTCAGTACTTC. It translates to CASSLGVGAGENIQYF. Full variable domain (rest looked up from reference TRBV7-9 and TRBJ2-4): DTGVSQNPRHKITKRGQNVTFRCDPISEHNRLYWYRQTLGQGPEFLTYFQNEAQLEKSRLLSDRFSAERPKGSFSTLEIQRTEQGDSAMYLCASSLGVGAGENIQYFGAGTRLSVL.

This clone was counted once. This sequence joins TRBV18 and TRBJ1-1; D might be TRBD1 (6 bases). The V end lost 3 bases, the J end lost 0 bases, and 14 bases lay between the germline ends. Germline V gene data show CDR1 as KGHSH and CDR2 as LQKENI. The CDR3 runs to 16 residues. The CDR3 sequence: CASSPPTGPMNTEAFF. CDR3 bases: TGTGCCAGCTCACCTCCAACAGGGCCAATGAACACTGAAGCTTTCTTT.

In DNA, the CDR3 is TGTGCCAGCAGCGACGGGGGGGCCAGGAGAGAGACCCAGTACTTC. It is translated as CASSDGGARRETQYF. The genes are TRBV9 and TRBJ2-5; 8 bases fit TRBD2. CDR1 and CDR2 (germline): SGDLS, YYNGEE. The CDR3 runs to 15 residues. The V gene end was trimmed by 3 bases and the J gene end by 4 bases; junction bases not matched to a gene: 8. Based on the CDR3 plus reference TRBV9 and TRBJ2-5, the full variable domain is DSGVTQTPKHLITATGQRVTLRCSPRSGDLSVYWYQQSLDQGLQFLIQYYNGEERAKGNILERFSAQQFPDLHSELNLSSLELGDSALYFCASSDGGARRETQYFGPGTRLLVL.

This chain connects TRBV5-8 to TRBJ2-2, with 7 bases aligning to TRBD1. J gave up 6 bases and V 0 bases, and 14 bases lay outside the gene matches. The CDR3 length is 18 residues. The germline V gene encodes CDR1 SGHTS and CDR2 YDEGEE. Here the CDR3 reads CASSLDRGHFGTSGELFF. DNA of the CDR3: TGTGCCAGCAGCTTGGATAGGGGGCACTTCGGAACATCCGGGGAGCTGTTTTTT.

The rearrangement uses TRBV19 and TRBJ2-7; TRBD2 matches at 10 bases. Unmatched junction bases numbered 3, after V lost 3 bases and J lost 1 base. The CDR3 totals 15 residues. Germline values: CDR1 LNHDA, CDR2 SQIVND (reference sequence). CDR3 residues: CASSMVAGGSYEQYF. For the CDR3, the DNA is TGTGCCAGTAGTATGGTAGCGGGAGGATCCTACGAGCAGTACTTC.

This clone was observed a single time. J is TRBJ1-1 and V is TRBV7-3; a possible D gene is TRBD1 (6 bases). Germline assignment: CDR1 SGHTA and CDR2 FQGTGA. CDR3 size: 14 residues. Trimming removed 5 bases from V and 4 bases from J, with 14 bases in between. The DNA of the CDR3 is TGTGCCAGCAGCAACACAGGGTGGGGCACTGAAGCTTTCTTT. It specifies CASSNTGWGTEAFF.